The entry that follows covers one T cell receptor (beta chain) sequence. What it binds is unknown. A much larger clone lies a single base off, so this may be a read error. cDNA libraries for TCR beta contained unique molecular identifiers. MiXCR, run by TCRdb on the PCR reads, gives a single entry per CDR3 protein. The sample records around 190,000 distinct CDR3 sequences, over 25% being singletons. Looked up from germline, CDR1 is MNHEY and CDR2 is SMNVEV (reference sequence). The CDR3 covers 16 residues. Trimming took 11 bases from V and 0 from J; bases not matched to a gene: 13. This sample is part of a study of post-analysis software for immune sequencing data. Study-level points and caveats: About 5 TRBV segments, including TRBV5-6, TRBV5-1 and TRBV20-1, were more frequent in patients than controls. Normalized Chao1 diversity was significantly lower in multiple sclerosis patients than in controls.

This clonotype was sampled from a girl aged 2-17 years with multiple sclerosis. Sequencing was carried out using blood. The genes are TRBV27 and TRBJ2-4, with 7 bases that match TRBD1. For the CDR3, the DNA is TGTGCCGGCGGAGATACAGGGGCCCCAGCCAAAAACATTCAGTACTTC. Its protein product is CAGGDTGAPAKNIQYF.